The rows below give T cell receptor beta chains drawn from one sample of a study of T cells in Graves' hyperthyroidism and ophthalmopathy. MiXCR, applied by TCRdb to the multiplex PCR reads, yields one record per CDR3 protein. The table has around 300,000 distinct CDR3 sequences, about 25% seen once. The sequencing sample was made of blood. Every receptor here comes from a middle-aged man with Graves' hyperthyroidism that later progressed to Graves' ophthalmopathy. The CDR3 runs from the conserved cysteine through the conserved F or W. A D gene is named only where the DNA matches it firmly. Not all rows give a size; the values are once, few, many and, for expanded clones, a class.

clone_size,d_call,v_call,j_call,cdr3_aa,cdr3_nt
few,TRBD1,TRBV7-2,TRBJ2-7,CASSLAQSPGTGSYEQYF,TGTGCCAGCAGCTTAGCGCAAAGTCCCGGGACAGGTTCCTACGAGCAGTACTTC
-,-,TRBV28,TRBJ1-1,CASTVGERDTEAFF,TGTGCCAGCACCGTAGGGGAACGGGACACTGAAGCTTTCTTT
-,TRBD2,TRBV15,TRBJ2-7,CATSRKGLAGDEQYF,TGTGCCACCAGCAGAAAAGGACTAGCGGGCGACGAGCAGTACTTC
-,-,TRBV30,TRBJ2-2,CAWSVQSSAGELFF,TGTGCCTGGAGTGTACAAAGTAGCGCCGGGGAGCTGTTTTTT
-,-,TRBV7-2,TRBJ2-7,CASSLVSTSSEQYF,TGTGCCAGCAGCTTAGTTTCCACCTCCAGCGAGCAGTACTTC
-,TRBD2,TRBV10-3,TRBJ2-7,CAISVDSGDMREQYF,TGTGCCATCAGTGTCGATAGCGGGGATATGCGGGAGCAGTACTTC
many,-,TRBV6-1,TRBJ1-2,CASSERFGGEGYEGYTF,TGTGCCAGCAGTGAAAGATTTGGTGGGGAAGGTTACGAGGGCTACACCTTC
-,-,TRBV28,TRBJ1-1,CASTPGRYRTEAFF,TGTGCCAGCACTCCAGGGCGATATCGCACTGAAGCTTTCTTT
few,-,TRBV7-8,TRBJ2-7,CASSPWGALYEQYF,TGTGCCAGCAGCCCTTGGGGGGCTCTATACGAGCAGTACTTC
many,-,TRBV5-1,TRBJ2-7,CASSFKDEQYF,TGCGCCAGCAGCTTTAAGGACGAGCAGTACTTC
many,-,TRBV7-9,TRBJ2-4,CASSKTTLAKNIQYF,TGTGCCAGCAGTAAAACTACCTTAGCCAAAAACATTCAGTACTTC
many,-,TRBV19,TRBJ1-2,CASSIKGWGYTF,TGTGCCAGTAGTATCAAGGGTTGGGGCTACACCTTC